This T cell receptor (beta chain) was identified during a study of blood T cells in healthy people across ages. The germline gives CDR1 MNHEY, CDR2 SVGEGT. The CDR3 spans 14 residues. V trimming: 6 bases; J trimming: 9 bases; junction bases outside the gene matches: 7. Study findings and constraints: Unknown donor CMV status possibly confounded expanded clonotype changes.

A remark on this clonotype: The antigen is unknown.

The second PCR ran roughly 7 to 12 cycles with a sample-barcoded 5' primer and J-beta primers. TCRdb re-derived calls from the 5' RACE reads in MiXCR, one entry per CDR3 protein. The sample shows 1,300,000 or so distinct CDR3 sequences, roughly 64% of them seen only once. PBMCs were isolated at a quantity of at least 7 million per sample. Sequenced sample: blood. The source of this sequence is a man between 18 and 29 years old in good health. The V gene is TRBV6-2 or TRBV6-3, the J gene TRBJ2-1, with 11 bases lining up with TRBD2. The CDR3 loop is CASSLLAGGFEQFF. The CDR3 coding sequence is TGTGCCAGCAGCCTGTTAGCGGGGGGGTTTGAGCAGTTCTTC.